This entry lists 14 T cell receptor beta chains sequenced from one sample in a study of graft-versus-host responses after intestinal transplantation. Clones were sequenced by immunoSEQ multiplex PCR, and TCRdb holds only the in-frame ones, with some missing. The repertoire includes approximately 19,000 clones, more than 30% of them detected once, and approximately 0.97% sits in the top ten. Sequenced here: alloreactive CD4+ T cells from a mixed lymphocyte reaction culture, sampled before intestinal transplant. Regarding subset: CFSE-low proliferating T cells sorted from approximately 6-day pre-transplant mixed lymphocyte reaction (GvH or HvG direction). Source of these receptors: a human patient who received an intestinal transplant.

This clone was picked up one time. V and J are TRBV5-4 and TRBJ2-7, with D possibly TRBD1 on 5 matching bases. The CDR3 length is 12 residues. V gave up 3 bases and J gave up 4 bases, with 8 bases separating them. From germline, CDR1 is SGHNT and CDR2 YYREEE (reference sequence). CDR3: CASSSTGYEQYF. The CDR3 DNA reads as TGTGCCAGCAGCTCAACAGGTTACGAGCAGTACTTC.

The sample holds a few counts of this clone. This CDR3 is CAISEFGGSSYEQYF. As DNA, the CDR3 is TGTGCCATCAGTGAGTTTGGGGGCAGCTCCTACGAGCAGTACTTC. J is TRBJ2-7 and V is TRBV10-3; the D gene is possibly TRBD1 (6 bases). CDR1 is ENHRY and CDR2 is SYGVKD in the germline V gene. V gave up 1 base and J gave up 0 bases, with 10 bases separating them. This CDR3 has 15 amino acids.

This rearrangement joins TRBV4-1 to TRBJ2-7, with a weak D call TRBD1 (6 bases). The germline CDR1 and CDR2 sequences are MGHRA and YSYEKL. This CDR3 contains 16 residues. Trimming took 2 bases from V and 0 from J, leaving 14 bases between them. The CDR3 loop is CASSQLSSQGSYEQYF. The CDR3 DNA sequence: TGCGCCAGCAGCCAACTAAGTTCACAGGGCTCCTACGAGCAGTACTTC.

The sample holds a few counts of this clone. The chain employs TRBV30 and TRBJ2-4; TRBD2 aligns across 9 bases. Germline loops: CDR1 GTSNPN, CDR2 SVGIG (reference sequence). The V gene end was trimmed by 3 bases and the J gene end by 0 bases; junction bases not matched to a gene: 3. The CDR3 is made up of 15 amino acids. The CDR3 DNA follows: TGTGCCTGGAGGGCGGGGGGGCTAGCCAAAAACATTCAGTACTTC. This encodes CAWRAGGLAKNIQYF.

V and J are TRBV7-9 and TRBJ1-2, with TRBD1 identical over 10 bases. The germline V gene encodes CDR1 SEHNR and CDR2 FQNEAQ (reference sequence). CDR3 size: 15 residues. The V and J ends lost 5 bases and 4 bases, in that order; junction bases with no gene match: 7. The CDR3 DNA is TGTGCCAGCAGCGCGGACAGGGGGACTGGCTATGGCTACACCTTC. Translated: CASSADRGTGYGYTF.

This clone appeared a few times. The chain links TRBV6-1 to TRBJ2-1; 8 bases agree with TRBD1. The CDR3 is 14 residues long. Germline lookup yields CDR1 MNHNS and CDR2 SASEGT. V lost 5 bases and J lost 6; bases outside the gene matches: 6. CDR3 region: CASSPDRVSNEQFF. CDR3 in DNA: TGTGCCAGCAGTCCGGACAGGGTATCCAATGAGCAGTTCTTC.

This rearrangement joins TRBV11-2 to TRBJ1-4; the match to TRBD1 covers 9 bases. The CDR3 contains 15 residues. Looked up from germline, CDR1 is SGHAT and CDR2 is FQNNGV. The trim removed 1 base at V and 7 bases at J, leaving 4 bases unmatched. The CDR3 reads CASSLAAGQGEKLFF. Written as DNA, the CDR3 is TGTGCCAGCAGCTTAGCGGCGGGACAGGGTGAAAAACTGTTTTTT.

This clone was seen a handful of times. This sequence joins TRBV11-2 and TRBJ1-2; the match to TRBD1 covers 12 bases. Unmatched junction bases numbered 8, after V lost 4 bases and J lost 8 bases. CDR3 length: 15 residues. Germline CDR1 is SGHAT and CDR2 is FQNNGV. CDR3 sequence (DNA): TGTGCCAGCAGCTCTTCGGGACAGGGGGCGGGGGGCTACACCTTC. This translates into CASSSSGQGAGGYTF.

V usage is TRBV15 and J usage is TRBJ2-1; 7 bases line up with TRBD1. CDR3 size: 15 residues. The ends lost 0 bases at V and 4 bases at J; junction bases unmatched: 3. Germline CDR1 and CDR2: LNHNV and YYDKDF (reference sequence). The CDR3 here is CATSRDWTGYNEQFF. CDR3 nucleotides: TGTGCCACCAGCAGAGATTGGACAGGTTACAATGAGCAGTTCTTC.

The J gene is TRBJ2-7, the V gene TRBV18, with TRBD1 identical over 8 bases. The germline V gene has CDR1 KGHSH and CDR2 LQKENI. The CDR3 spans 15 residues. J lost 5 bases, V lost 2 bases, and 8 bases had no gene match. The CDR3 loop reads CASSPDRTGNHEQYF. CDR3 DNA sequence: TGTGCCAGCTCACCAGACCGGACAGGGAACCACGAGCAGTACTTC.

The genes are TRBV5-4 and TRBJ2-3; a weak D match, TRBD2 (6 bases). Germline CDR1 reads SGHNT; CDR2 reads YYREEE (reference sequence). This CDR3 region has 15 residues. Trimming pared 4 bases from V and 0 bases from J, leaving 12 bases between. The CDR3 protein is CASSQGLLSTDTQYF. The CDR3, as DNA: TGTGCCAGCAGCCAGGGACTTCTGAGCACAGATACGCAGTATTTT.

This clone came up a few times. One end of the junction fails to match germline, which may point to a read error. V and J are TRBV13 and TRBJ2-7; 11 bases are shared with TRBD2. There are 14 residues in the CDR3. The germline gives CDR1 PRHDT, CDR2 FYEKMQ (reference sequence). CDR3: CASSPRGTSGIGDF. Written as DNA, the CDR3 is TGTGCCAGCAGCCCCCGCGGGACTAGCGGCATCGGGGACTTC.

The chain joins TRBV11-2 to TRBJ2-3; the D is unclear. V was trimmed by 7 bases and J by 11 bases, leaving 16 bases between them. The CDR3 runs 12 residues. Germline values: CDR1 SGHAT, CDR2 FQNNGV. CDR3 DNA: TGTGCCAGCACCATTGGGGTCGGAAGGCAGTATTTT. Protein sequence: CASTIGVGRQYF.

This clone has a single count. The rearrangement joins TRBV5-1 to TRBJ2-7; 9 positions match TRBD1. Trimming cost V 4 bases and J 8 bases; bases outside gene matches: 13. CDR1 and CDR2 (germline): SGHRS, YFSETQ. This CDR3 region has 15 residues. The CDR3 region is CASSGPGTGFTKQYF. The CDR3, as DNA: TGCGCCAGCAGCGGCCCCGGGACAGGGTTTACGAAGCAGTACTTC.